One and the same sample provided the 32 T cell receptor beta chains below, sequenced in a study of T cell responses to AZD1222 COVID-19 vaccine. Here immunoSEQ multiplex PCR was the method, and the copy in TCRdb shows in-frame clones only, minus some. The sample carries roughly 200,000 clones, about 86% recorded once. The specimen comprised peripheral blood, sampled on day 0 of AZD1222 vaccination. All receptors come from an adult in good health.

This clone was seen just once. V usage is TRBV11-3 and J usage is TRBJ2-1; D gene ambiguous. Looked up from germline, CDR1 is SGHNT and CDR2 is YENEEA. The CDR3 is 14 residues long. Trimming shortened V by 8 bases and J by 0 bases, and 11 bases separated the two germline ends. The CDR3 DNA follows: TGTGCCAGCTCTCAGTCGAGCTCCTACAATGAGCAGTTCTTC. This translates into CASSQSSSYNEQFF.

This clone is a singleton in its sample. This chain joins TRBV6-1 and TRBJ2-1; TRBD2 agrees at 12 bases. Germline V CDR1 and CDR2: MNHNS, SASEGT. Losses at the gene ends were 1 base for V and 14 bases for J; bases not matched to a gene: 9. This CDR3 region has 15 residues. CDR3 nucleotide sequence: TGTGCCAGCAGTGAAGGGGCTAGCGGGGGGGCCTTAAAGTTCTTC. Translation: CASSEGASGGALKFF.

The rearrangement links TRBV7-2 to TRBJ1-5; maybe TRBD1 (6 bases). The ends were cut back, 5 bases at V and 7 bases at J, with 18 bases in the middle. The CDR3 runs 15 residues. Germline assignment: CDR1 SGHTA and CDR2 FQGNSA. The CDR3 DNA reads TGTGCCAGCAGCCCGCGAGGGGGGCCAATGCAGCCCCAGCATTTT. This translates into CASSPRGGPMQPQHF.

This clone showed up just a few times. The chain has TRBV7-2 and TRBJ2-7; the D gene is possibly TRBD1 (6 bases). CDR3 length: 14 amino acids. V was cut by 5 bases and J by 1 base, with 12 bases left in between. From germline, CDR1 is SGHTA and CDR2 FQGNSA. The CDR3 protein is CASSPRGLSYEQYF. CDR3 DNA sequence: TGTGCCAGCAGCCCCAGGGGCCTGTCCTACGAGCAGTACTTC.

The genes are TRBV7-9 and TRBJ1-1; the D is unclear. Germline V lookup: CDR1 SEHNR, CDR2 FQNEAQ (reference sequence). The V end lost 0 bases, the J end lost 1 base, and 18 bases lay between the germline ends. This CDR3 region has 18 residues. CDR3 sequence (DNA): TGTGCCAGCAGCTTAGCTGGGGTTTGGACCGACCAGAACACTGAAGCTTTCTTT. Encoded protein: CASSLAGVWTDQNTEAFF.

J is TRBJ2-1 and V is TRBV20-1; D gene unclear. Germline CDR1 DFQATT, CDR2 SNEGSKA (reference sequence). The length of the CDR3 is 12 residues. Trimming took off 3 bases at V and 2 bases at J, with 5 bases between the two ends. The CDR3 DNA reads TGCAGTGCTAGTCCAGCCTACAATGAGCAGTTCTTC. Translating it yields CSASPAYNEQFF.

The DNA for the CDR3 is TGCGCCAGCGGTACCGGGCCTCAAGAGACCCAGTACTTC. Protein product: CASGTGPQETQYF. The V gene is TRBV5-1, the J gene TRBJ2-5; D gene unclear. With 7 bases removed from V and 2 bases from J, the gap between germline ends came to 12 bases. Germline CDR1 SGHRS, CDR2 YFSETQ. The CDR3 is 13 residues long.

Written as DNA, the CDR3 is TGCAGCGTTGAGAAGGGAAACACCATATATTTT. This gives the protein CSVEKGNTIYF. The gene calls are TRBV29-1 and TRBJ1-3; D gene uncertain. CDR1 is SQVTM and CDR2 is ANQGSEA in the germline V gene. This CDR3 has 11 residues. V was shortened by 3 bases and J by 4 bases, with 4 bases between the two germline ends. The entire variable domain, with the rest obtained from reference TRBV29-1 and TRBJ1-3, is as follows: SAVISQKPSRDICQRGTSLTIQCQVDSQVTMMFWYRQQPGQSLTLIATANQGSEATYESGFVIDKFPISRPNLTFSTLTVSNMSPEDSSIYLCSVEKGNTIYFGEGSWLTVV.

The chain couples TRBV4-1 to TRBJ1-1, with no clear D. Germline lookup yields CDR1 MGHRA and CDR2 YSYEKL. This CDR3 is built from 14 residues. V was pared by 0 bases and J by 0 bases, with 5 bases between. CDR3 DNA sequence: TGCGCCAGCAGCCAAGATCCGATGAACACTGAAGCTTTCTTT. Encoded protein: CASSQDPMNTEAFF.

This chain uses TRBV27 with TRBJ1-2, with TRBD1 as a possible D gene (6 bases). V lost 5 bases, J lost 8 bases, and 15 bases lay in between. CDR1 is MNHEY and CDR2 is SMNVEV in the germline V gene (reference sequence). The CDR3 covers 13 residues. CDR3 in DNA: TGTGCCAGCAGTCGGTTCAGGGGTGAGGGCTACACCTTC. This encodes CASSRFRGEGYTF.

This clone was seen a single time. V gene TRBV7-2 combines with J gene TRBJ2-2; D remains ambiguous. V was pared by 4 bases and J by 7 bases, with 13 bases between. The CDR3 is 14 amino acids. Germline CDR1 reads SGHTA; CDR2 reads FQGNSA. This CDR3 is CASSSRRVLGELFF. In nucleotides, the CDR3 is TGTGCCAGCAGCTCCCGGCGAGTCCTCGGGGAGCTGTTTTTT.

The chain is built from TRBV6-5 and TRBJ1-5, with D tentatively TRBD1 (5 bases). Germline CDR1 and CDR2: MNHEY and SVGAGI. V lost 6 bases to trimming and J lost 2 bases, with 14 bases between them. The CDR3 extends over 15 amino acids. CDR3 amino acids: CASRRDPMGNQPQHF. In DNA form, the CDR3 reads TGTGCCAGCAGACGGGACCCCATGGGCAATCAGCCCCAGCATTTT.

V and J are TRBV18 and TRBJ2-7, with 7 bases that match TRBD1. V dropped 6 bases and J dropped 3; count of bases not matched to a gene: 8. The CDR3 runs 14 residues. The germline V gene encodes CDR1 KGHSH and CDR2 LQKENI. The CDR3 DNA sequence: TGTGCCAGCTCTTGGACGCAGGGGGACTACGAGCAGTACTTC. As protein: CASSWTQGDYEQYF.

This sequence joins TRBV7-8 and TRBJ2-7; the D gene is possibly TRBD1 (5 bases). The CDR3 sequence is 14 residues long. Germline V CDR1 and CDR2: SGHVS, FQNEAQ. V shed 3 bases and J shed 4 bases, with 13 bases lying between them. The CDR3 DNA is TGTGCCAGCAGCTTCGGACACCGGCCTTACGAGCAGTACTTC. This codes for CASSFGHRPYEQYF.

The CDR3 sequence: CATSKGDRAGNEQFF. The CDR3 DNA reads as TGTGCCACCAGCAAGGGGGACAGGGCGGGTAATGAGCAGTTCTTC. This chain uses TRBV15 with TRBJ2-1; 9 nucleotides agree with TRBD1. Looked up from germline, CDR1 is LNHNV and CDR2 is YYDKDF (reference sequence). V lost 4 bases and J lost 7; bases outside the gene matches: 8. This CDR3 is 15 amino acids long.

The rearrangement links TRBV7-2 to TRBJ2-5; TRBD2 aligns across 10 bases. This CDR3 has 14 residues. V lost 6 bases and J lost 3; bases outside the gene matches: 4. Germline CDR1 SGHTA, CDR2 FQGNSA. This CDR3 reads CASRGGLAEETQYF. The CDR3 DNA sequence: TGTGCCAGCAGGGGAGGACTAGCGGAAGAGACCCAGTACTTC.

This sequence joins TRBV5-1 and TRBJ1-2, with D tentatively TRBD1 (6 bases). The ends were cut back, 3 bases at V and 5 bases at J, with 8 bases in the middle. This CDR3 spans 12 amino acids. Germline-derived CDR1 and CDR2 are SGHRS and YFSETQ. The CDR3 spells CASSSGVYGYTF. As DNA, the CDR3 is TGCGCCAGCAGCTCAGGGGTTTATGGCTACACCTTC. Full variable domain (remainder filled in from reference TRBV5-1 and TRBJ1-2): KAGVTQTPRYLIKTRGQQVTLSCSPISGHRSVSWYQQTPGQGLQFLFEYFSETQRNKGNFPGRFSGRQFSNSRSEMNVSTLELGDSALYLCASSSGVYGYTFGSGTRLTVV.

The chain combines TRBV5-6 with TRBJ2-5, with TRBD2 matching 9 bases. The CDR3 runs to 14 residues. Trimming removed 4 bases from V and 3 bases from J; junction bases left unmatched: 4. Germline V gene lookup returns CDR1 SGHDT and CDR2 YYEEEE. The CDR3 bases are TGTGCCAGCAGCGTATCTAGCGGGGAAGAGACCCAGTACTTC. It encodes CASSVSSGEETQYF.

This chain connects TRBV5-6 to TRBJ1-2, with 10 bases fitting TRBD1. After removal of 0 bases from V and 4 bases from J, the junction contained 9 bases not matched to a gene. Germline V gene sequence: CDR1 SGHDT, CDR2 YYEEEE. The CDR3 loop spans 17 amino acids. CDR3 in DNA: TGTGCCAGCAGCTTGGAGGGACAGGGGCGGCTTAGCTATGGCTACACCTTC. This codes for CASSLEGQGRLSYGYTF.

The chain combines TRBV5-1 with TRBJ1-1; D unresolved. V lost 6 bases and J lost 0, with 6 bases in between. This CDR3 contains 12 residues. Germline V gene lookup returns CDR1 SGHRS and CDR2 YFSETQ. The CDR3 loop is CASIGMNTEAFF. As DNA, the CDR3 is TGCGCCAGCATCGGGATGAACACTGAAGCTTTCTTT.

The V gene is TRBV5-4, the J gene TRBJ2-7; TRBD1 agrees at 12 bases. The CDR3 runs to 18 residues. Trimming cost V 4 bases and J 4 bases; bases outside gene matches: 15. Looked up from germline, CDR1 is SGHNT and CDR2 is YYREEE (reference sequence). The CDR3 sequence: CASSGGQGAPEGRYEQYF. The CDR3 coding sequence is TGTGCCAGCAGCGGGGGACAGGGGGCACCCGAGGGGCGGTACGAGCAGTACTTC.

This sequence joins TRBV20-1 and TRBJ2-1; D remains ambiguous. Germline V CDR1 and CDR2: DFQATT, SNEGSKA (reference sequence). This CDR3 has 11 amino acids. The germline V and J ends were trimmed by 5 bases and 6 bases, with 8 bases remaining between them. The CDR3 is CSASLTNEQFF. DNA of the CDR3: TGCAGTGCTTCTCTAACCAATGAGCAGTTCTTC.

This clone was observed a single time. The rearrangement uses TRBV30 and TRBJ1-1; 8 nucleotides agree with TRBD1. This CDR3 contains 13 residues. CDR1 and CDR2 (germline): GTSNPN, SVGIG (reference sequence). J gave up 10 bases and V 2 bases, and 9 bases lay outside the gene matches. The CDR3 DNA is TGTGCCTGGAGTCATACAGGGGGATCTCCAGCTTTCTTT. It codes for CAWSHTGGSPAFF.

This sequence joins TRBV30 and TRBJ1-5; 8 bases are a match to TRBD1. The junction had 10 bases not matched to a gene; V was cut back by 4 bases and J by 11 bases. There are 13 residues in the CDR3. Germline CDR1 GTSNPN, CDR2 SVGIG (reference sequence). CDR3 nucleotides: TGTGCCTGGAAAAGACAGGGGTTGGAGACCCAGCATTTT. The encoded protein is CAWKRQGLETQHF.

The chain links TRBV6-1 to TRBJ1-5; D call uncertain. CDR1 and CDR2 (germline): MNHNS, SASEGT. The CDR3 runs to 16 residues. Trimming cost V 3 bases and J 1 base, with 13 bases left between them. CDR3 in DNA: TGTGCCAGCAGTGACAGGCCCCTCGGGAGCAATCAGCCCCAGCATTTT. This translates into CASSDRPLGSNQPQHF.

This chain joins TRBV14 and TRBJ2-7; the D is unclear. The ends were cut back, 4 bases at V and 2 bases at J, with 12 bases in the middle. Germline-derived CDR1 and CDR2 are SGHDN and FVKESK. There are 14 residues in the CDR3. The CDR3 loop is CASSRMGETYEQYF. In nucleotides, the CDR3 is TGTGCCAGCAGCCGAATGGGTGAAACCTACGAGCAGTACTTC. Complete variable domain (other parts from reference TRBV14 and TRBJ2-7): EAGVTQFPSHSVIEKGQTVTLRCDPISGHDNLYWYRRVMGKEIKFLLHFVKESKQDESGMPNNRFLAERTGGTYSTLKVQPAELEDSGVYFCASSRMGETYEQYFGPGTRLTVT.

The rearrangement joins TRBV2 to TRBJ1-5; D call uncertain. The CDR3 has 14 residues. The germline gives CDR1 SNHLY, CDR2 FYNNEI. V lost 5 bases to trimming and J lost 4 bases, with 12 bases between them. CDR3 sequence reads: CASSLKQTNQPQHF. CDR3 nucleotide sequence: TGTGCCAGCAGTCTTAAACAGACTAATCAGCCCCAGCATTTT.

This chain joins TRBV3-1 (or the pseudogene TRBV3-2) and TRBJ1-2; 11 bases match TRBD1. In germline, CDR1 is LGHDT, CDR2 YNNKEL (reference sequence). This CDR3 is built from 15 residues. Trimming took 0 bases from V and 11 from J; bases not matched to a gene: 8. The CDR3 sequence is CASSQDRGDRGNYTF. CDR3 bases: TGTGCCAGCAGCCAAGATAGGGGGGACAGGGGGAATTACACCTTC.

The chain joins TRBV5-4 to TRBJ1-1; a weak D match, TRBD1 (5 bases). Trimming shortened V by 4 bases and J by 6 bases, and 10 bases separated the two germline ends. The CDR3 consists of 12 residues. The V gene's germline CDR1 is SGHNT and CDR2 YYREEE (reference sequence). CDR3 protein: CASSPLGAEAFF. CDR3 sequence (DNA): TGTGCCAGCAGCCCCCTGGGGGCTGAAGCTTTCTTT.

The CDR3 is CASSVGVQSYGYTF. CDR3 DNA sequence: TGTGCCAGCAGCGTAGGAGTCCAGAGCTATGGCTACACCTTC. This chain links TRBV9 with TRBJ1-2; unclear D gene. V dropped 0 bases and J dropped 4 bases, with 10 bases sitting between them. Germline CDR1 SGDLS, CDR2 YYNGEE. The CDR3 runs 14 residues.

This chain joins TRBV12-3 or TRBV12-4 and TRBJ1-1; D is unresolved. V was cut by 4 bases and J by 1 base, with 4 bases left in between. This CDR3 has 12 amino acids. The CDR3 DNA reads TGTGCCAGCAGTTCAGCGAACACTGAAGCTTTCTTT. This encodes CASSSANTEAFF.

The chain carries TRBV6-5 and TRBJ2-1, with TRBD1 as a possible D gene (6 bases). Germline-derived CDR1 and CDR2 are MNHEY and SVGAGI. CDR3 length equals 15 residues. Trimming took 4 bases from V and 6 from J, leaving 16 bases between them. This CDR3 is CASSSTGSTGNEQFF. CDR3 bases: TGTGCCAGCAGTTCTACAGGGAGCACGGGCAATGAGCAGTTCTTC.